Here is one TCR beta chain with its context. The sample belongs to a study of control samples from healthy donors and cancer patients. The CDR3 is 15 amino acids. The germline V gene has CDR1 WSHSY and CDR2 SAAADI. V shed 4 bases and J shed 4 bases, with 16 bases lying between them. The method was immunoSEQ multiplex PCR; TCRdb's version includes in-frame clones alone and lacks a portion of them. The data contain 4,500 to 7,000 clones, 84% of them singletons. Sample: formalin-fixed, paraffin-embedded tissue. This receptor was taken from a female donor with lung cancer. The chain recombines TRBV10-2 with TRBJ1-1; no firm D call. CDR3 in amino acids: CASSVSPGWGTEAFF. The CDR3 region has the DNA TGCGCCAGCAGTGTATCGCCTGGTTGGGGCACTGAAGCTTTCTTT.